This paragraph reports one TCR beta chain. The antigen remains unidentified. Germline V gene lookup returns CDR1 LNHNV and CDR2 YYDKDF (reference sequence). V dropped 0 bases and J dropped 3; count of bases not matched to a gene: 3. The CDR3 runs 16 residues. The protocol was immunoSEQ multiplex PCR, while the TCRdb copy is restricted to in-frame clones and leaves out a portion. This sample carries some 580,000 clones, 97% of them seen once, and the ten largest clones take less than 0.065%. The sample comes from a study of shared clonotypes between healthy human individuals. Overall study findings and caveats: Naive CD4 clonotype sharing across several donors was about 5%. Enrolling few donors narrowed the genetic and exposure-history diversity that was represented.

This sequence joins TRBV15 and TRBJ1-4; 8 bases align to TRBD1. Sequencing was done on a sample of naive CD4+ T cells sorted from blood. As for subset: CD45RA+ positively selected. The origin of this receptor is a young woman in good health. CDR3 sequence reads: CATSREPQGANEKLFF. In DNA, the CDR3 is TGTGCCACCAGCAGAGAACCACAGGGGGCTAATGAAAAACTGTTTTTT. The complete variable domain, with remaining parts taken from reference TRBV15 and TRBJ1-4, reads DAMVIQNPRYQVTQFGKPVTLSCSQTLNHNVMYWYQQKSSQAPKLLFHYYDKDFNNEADTPDNFQSRRPNTSFCFLDIRSPGLGDTAMYLCATSREPQGANEKLFFGSGTQLSVL.